This T cell receptor beta chain was captured in a study of T cell responses to AZD1222 COVID-19 vaccine. Study results and limitations: A rise in Spike-specific TCR breadth and depth followed two AZD1222 doses. Only a handful of people who got AZD1222 tested seropositive at baseline.

Here immunoSEQ multiplex PCR was the method, and the copy in TCRdb shows in-frame clones only, minus some. The data show roughly 150,000 clones, around nine tenths seen once. As for this clone: What it recognizes is unknown.

The receptor comes from an adult who had recovered from COVID-19. Sequences were derived from peripheral blood, sampled after recovery from COVID-19.

The CDR3 sequence is CASSEGVVYEQYF. For the CDR3, the DNA is TGTGCCAGCAGTGAAGGGGTGGTCTACGAGCAGTACTTC. The chain recombines TRBV6-1 with TRBJ2-7, with D unclear. CDR1 MNHNS and CDR2 SASEGT come from the germline V gene. This CDR3 spans 13 amino acids. V lost 1 base and J 3 bases, leaving 7 bases between the germline ends.